This T cell receptor beta chain was obtained from a study of T cell changes during pregnancy in multiple sclerosis. About this clone itself: Different DNA sequences within this sample yield the same CDR3.

CDR1 and CDR2 from the germline V gene are SEHNR and FQNEAQ (reference sequence). This CDR3 spans 15 amino acids. J gave up 4 bases and V 5 bases, and 6 bases lay outside the gene matches. TCRdb keeps only in-frame clones here, not all; method: immunoSEQ multiplex PCR. The sample includes under 100,000 clones, approximately 90% of them seen just once. The chain is built from TRBV7-9 and TRBJ2-1; 9 nucleotides align to TRBD1. The sequenced sample was peripheral blood, obtained in the first trimester of pregnancy. This TCR came from a female donor in good health, enrolled as a control in a pregnancy study. The CDR3 nucleotides read TGTGCCAGCAGCCCGGGACAGGGAGGATACAATGAGCAGTTCTTC. This sequence encodes CASSPGQGGYNEQFF.